Sequencing of this TCR beta chain was carried out in a study of T cell responses to AZD1222 COVID-19 vaccine. Study information: Analyses pooled second doses at about 4 or about 12 weeks.

Produced via immunoSEQ multiplex PCR; TCRdb's table is partial and in-frame only. This table holds 150,000 or so clones, about 89% found once. With respect to this clone: Its matching antigen is unknown.

Germline values: CDR1 LGHDT, CDR2 YNNKEL (reference sequence). Trimming cost V 1 base and J 5 bases; bases outside gene matches: 5. This CDR3 is 14 amino acids long. Whole-study findings and limits: Spike-wide vaccine-associated CD4 TCRs dominated at 160-218 and 743-854. The repertoires were collected only after the peak T cell response.

The origin of this receptor is an adult in good health. Sequencing used peripheral blood, obtained on day 0 of AZD1222 vaccination. This rearrangement joins TRBV3-1 (or the pseudogene TRBV3-2) to TRBJ2-7, with 7 bases fitting TRBD2. The CDR3 DNA reads as TGTGCCAGCAGCCAAGCTGCTAGCGGCCACGAGCAGTACTTC. This sequence encodes CASSQAASGHEQYF.